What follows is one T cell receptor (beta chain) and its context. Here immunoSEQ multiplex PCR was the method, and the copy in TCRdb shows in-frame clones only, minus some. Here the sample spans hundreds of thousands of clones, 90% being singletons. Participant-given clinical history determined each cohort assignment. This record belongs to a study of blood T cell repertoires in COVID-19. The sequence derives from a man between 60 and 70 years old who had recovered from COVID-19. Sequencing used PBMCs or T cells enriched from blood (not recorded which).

The CDR3 reads CATHRDTTETQYF. CDR3 sequence (DNA): TGTGCCACCCACCGGGACACGACGGAGACCCAGTACTTC. The V call is TRBV2, the J call TRBJ2-5; D might be TRBD1 (6 bases). The CDR3 runs to 13 residues. CDR1 and CDR2 (germline): SNHLY, FYNNEI. The ends were cut back, 10 bases at V and 5 bases at J, with 17 bases in the middle. Full variable domain (rest looked up from reference TRBV2 and TRBJ2-5): EPEVTQTPSHQVTQMGQEVILRCVPISNHLYFYWYRQILGQKVEFLVSFYNNEISEKSEIFDDQFSVERPDGSNFTLKIRSTKLEDSAMYFCATHRDTTETQYFGPGTRLLVL.